The 5 T cell receptor beta chains below come from one sample, sequenced in a study of glioma-infiltrating T cells after dendritic cell vaccination. This table comes from immunoSEQ multiplex PCR, and its TCRdb copy is limited to in-frame clones, with some not included. The sample holds 98,000 or so clones, approximately 80% seen once. The time point is: after dendritic cell vaccination, including at tumor progression/relapse. Sequences were derived from blood, sampled after dendritic cell vaccination. The source of these receptors is a human donor with glioblastoma.

J is TRBJ2-5 and V is TRBV30, with TRBD1 as a possible D gene (6 bases). CDR1 is GTSNPN and CDR2 is SVGIG in the germline V gene (reference sequence). CDR3 size: 13 residues. V lost 2 bases and J lost 2, with 9 bases in between. The CDR3 protein is CAWSKGQQETQYF. Written as DNA, the CDR3 is TGTGCCTGGAGTAAAGGACAGCAAGAGACCCAGTACTTC.

The V call is TRBV5-4, the J call TRBJ1-2, with 7 bases identical to TRBD1. The CDR3 totals 15 residues. Germline V gene sequence: CDR1 SGHNT, CDR2 YYREEE (reference sequence). V gave up 4 bases and J gave up 4 bases; unmatched junction bases: 10. In nucleotides, the CDR3 is TGTGCCAGCAGCACCCCGGACAGGTCGTCCTATGGCTACACCTTC. This translates into CASSTPDRSSYGYTF.

CDR3 bases: TGTGCCAGCAGTTTACAGGGGTCCTCTTTTTATAGCAATCAGCCCCAGCATTTT. This translates into CASSLQGSSFYSNQPQHF. The V call is TRBV27, the J call TRBJ1-5; maybe TRBD1 (6 bases). Germline lookup yields CDR1 MNHEY and CDR2 SMNVEV (reference sequence). V lost 2 bases, J lost 0 bases, and 17 bases lay in between. This CDR3 is built from 18 residues.

Only a few counts were recorded for this clone. V gene TRBV5-1 combines with J gene TRBJ2-3; D is possibly TRBD1 (5 bases). The CDR3 consists of 16 residues. V dropped 0 bases and J dropped 6 bases, with 17 bases sitting between them. Germline CDR1 and CDR2: SGHRS and YFSETQ. CDR3 coding DNA: TGCGCCAGCAGCTTGGTCAGGGTTTTTCCACCCGATACGCAGTATTTT. Translating gives CASSLVRVFPPDTQYF.

This clone was seen a few times. This chain links TRBV28 with TRBJ1-2; 10 bases map to TRBD1. Germline loops: CDR1 MDHEN, CDR2 SYDVKM. This CDR3 spans 14 amino acids. With 6 bases clipped from V and 4 bases from J, the junction kept 5 bases outside the gene matches. Here the CDR3 reads CASRDRGEVYGYTF. DNA for the CDR3: TGTGCCAGCAGGGACAGGGGGGAGGTCTATGGCTACACCTTC.